Listed below are T cell receptor beta chains from one sample, sequenced in a study of T cell responses to AZD1222 COVID-19 vaccine. Assay: immunoSEQ multiplex PCR; the TCRdb copy retains only in-frame clones and omits some. Of some 170,000 clones in the sample, 85% to 90% were seen once. This specimen consisted of peripheral blood, obtained 28 days after the second dose of the MenACWY control vaccine. Receptor source: an adult who received the MenACWY meningococcal vaccine as a control. CDR3s include the opening cysteine and the closing phenylalanine or tryptophan. D genes are given only for firm matches. Clone size, where shown, is once, few, many, or a class for clones that have expanded.

v_call: TRBV10-1
j_call: TRBJ2-5
d_call: TRBD2
clone_size: NA
cdr3_aa: CASSESVSLAGGPFEETQYF
cdr3_nt: TGCGCCAGCAGTGAGTCGGTATCGCTAGCGGGAGGGCCATTCGAAGAGACCCAGTACTTC

v_call: TRBV5-1
j_call: TRBJ2-3
d_call: TRBD1
clone_size: NA
cdr3_aa: CASSSSGTGEDTQYF
cdr3_nt: TGCGCCAGCAGCTCTTCCGGGACAGGGGAAGATACGCAGTATTTT

v_call: TRBV27
j_call: TRBJ1-6
d_call: TRBD1
clone_size: NA
cdr3_aa: CASSRTGGHSPLHF
cdr3_nt: TGTGCCAGCAGCCGGACAGGGGGCCATTCACCCCTCCACTTT

v_call: TRBV5-1
j_call: TRBJ1-1
d_call: NA
clone_size: NA
cdr3_aa: CASSVTEEEAFF
cdr3_nt: TGCGCCAGCAGCGTAACTGAGGAAGAAGCTTTCTTT

v_call: TRBV19
j_call: TRBJ2-6
d_call: NA
clone_size: NA
cdr3_aa: CASSTRDIGTGANVLTF
cdr3_nt: TGTGCCAGTAGTACCCGGGACATCGGAACTGGGGCCAACGTCCTGACTTTC

v_call: TRBV18
j_call: TRBJ1-3
d_call: NA
clone_size: NA
cdr3_aa: CASSPRTDRNTIYF
cdr3_nt: TGTGCCAGCTCACCACGGACCGATCGGAACACCATATATTTT

v_call: TRBV24-1
j_call: TRBJ2-1
d_call: TRBD2
clone_size: NA
cdr3_aa: CATSDQSGRAKNEQFF
cdr3_nt: TGTGCCACCAGTGACCAAAGCGGGAGGGCCAAGAATGAGCAGTTCTTC

v_call: TRBV30
j_call: TRBJ2-1
d_call: NA
clone_size: NA
cdr3_aa: CAWSDGSNDEQFF
cdr3_nt: TGTGCCTGGAGTGATGGTAGTAACGATGAGCAGTTCTTC

v_call: TRBV27
j_call: TRBJ2-5
d_call: NA
clone_size: NA
cdr3_aa: CASSSGTELWETQYF
cdr3_nt: TGTGCCAGCAGTTCTGGGACGGAATTATGGGAGACCCAGTACTTC

v_call: TRBV5-1
j_call: TRBJ2-2
d_call: TRBD1
clone_size: NA
cdr3_aa: CASSLGQLNTGELFF
cdr3_nt: TGCGCCAGCAGCCTGGGACAGCTAAACACCGGGGAGCTGTTTTTT

v_call: TRBV5-4
j_call: TRBJ2-6
d_call: TRBD1
clone_size: NA
cdr3_aa: CASSSKTGRRANVLTF
cdr3_nt: TGTGCCAGCAGCTCCAAGACAGGGCGGAGGGCCAACGTCCTGACTTTC

v_call: TRBV19
j_call: TRBJ1-5
d_call: NA
clone_size: few
cdr3_aa: CAMSPGLNQPQHF
cdr3_nt: TGTGCCATGTCCCCAGGTCTCAATCAGCCCCAGCATTTT

v_call: TRBV2
j_call: TRBJ2-2
d_call: NA
clone_size: NA
cdr3_aa: CASSEDLTGELFF
cdr3_nt: TGTGCCAGCAGTGAAGACCTCACCGGGGAGCTGTTTTTT

v_call: TRBV19
j_call: TRBJ1-4
d_call: NA
clone_size: NA
cdr3_aa: CASSTGTALGEKLFF
cdr3_nt: TGTGCCAGTAGTACAGGGACGGCGCTGGGGGAAAAACTGTTTTTT

v_call: TRBV3-1/TRBV3-2
j_call: TRBJ2-7
d_call: NA
clone_size: NA
cdr3_aa: CASSQEGTSSYEQYF
cdr3_nt: TGTGCCAGCAGCCAAGAGGGAACGTCCAGCTACGAGCAGTACTTC

v_call: TRBV28
j_call: TRBJ1-1
d_call: NA
clone_size: NA
cdr3_aa: CASSQGVGVAFF
cdr3_nt: TGTGCCAGCAGTCAGGGTGTGGGGGTAGCTTTCTTT

v_call: TRBV28
j_call: TRBJ2-1
d_call: TRBD1
clone_size: NA
cdr3_aa: CASSLQGESEQFF
cdr3_nt: TGTGCCAGCAGTTTACAGGGGGAAAGTGAGCAGTTCTTC

v_call: TRBV7-9
j_call: TRBJ1-4
d_call: NA
clone_size: NA
cdr3_aa: CASSTPPGWTGNEKLFF
cdr3_nt: TGTGCCAGCTCCACCCCTCCCGGGTGGACGGGGAATGAAAAACTGTTTTTT

v_call: TRBV4-2
j_call: TRBJ2-5
d_call: NA
clone_size: NA
cdr3_aa: CASSPHPVRAQETQYF
cdr3_nt: TGTGCCAGCAGCCCCCACCCAGTCAGGGCCCAAGAGACCCAGTACTTC

v_call: TRBV24-1
j_call: TRBJ2-3
d_call: TRBD1
clone_size: once
cdr3_aa: CATSVRRGRTDTQYF
cdr3_nt: TGTGCCACCAGTGTTCGCAGGGGGCGGACAGATACGCAGTATTTT

v_call: TRBV5-3
j_call: TRBJ1-5
d_call: NA
clone_size: NA
cdr3_aa: CARSLGGCSNQPQHF
cdr3_nt: TGTGCCAGAAGCTTGGGGGGATGCAGCAATCAGCCCCAGCATTTT

v_call: TRBV7-3
j_call: TRBJ2-3
d_call: NA
clone_size: few
cdr3_aa: CASSPQGGTDTQYF
cdr3_nt: TGTGCCAGCAGCCCGCAGGGTGGCACAGATACGCAGTATTTT

v_call: TRBV28
j_call: TRBJ2-3
d_call: NA
clone_size: NA
cdr3_aa: CASGRPPTDTQYF
cdr3_nt: TGTGCCAGCGGCCGGCCCCCCACAGATACGCAGTATTTT

v_call: TRBV18
j_call: TRBJ1-2
d_call: NA
clone_size: NA
cdr3_aa: CASLDRRNGYTF
cdr3_nt: TGTGCCAGCCTGGACAGAAGGAATGGCTACACCTTC

v_call: TRBV5-6
j_call: TRBJ2-7
d_call: NA
clone_size: NA
cdr3_aa: CASSPVGSGVYEQYF
cdr3_nt: TGTGCCAGCAGCCCGGTCGGGTCGGGAGTCTACGAGCAGTACTTC

v_call: TRBV7-3
j_call: TRBJ2-6
d_call: NA
clone_size: NA
cdr3_aa: CASSLGRAGANVLTF
cdr3_nt: TGTGCCAGCAGCCTAGGCCGGGCCGGGGCCAACGTCCTGACTTTC

v_call: TRBV28
j_call: TRBJ1-6
d_call: TRBD1
clone_size: few
cdr3_aa: CASSPGTVNSPLHF
cdr3_nt: TGTGCCAGCAGTCCAGGGACAGTGAATTCACCCCTCCACTTT

v_call: TRBV9
j_call: TRBJ1-2
d_call: TRBD1
clone_size: NA
cdr3_aa: CASSVTIERTGSGGYTF
cdr3_nt: TGTGCCAGCAGCGTAACCATTGAGAGGACAGGGAGCGGCGGCTACACCTTC

v_call: TRBV6-2/TRBV6-3
j_call: TRBJ1-4
d_call: NA
clone_size: NA
cdr3_aa: CASSFDRFGEKLFF
cdr3_nt: TGTGCCAGCAGTTTCGACAGGTTTGGCGAAAAACTGTTTTTT

v_call: TRBV28
j_call: TRBJ2-2
d_call: NA
clone_size: NA
cdr3_aa: CASEIRGGELFF
cdr3_nt: TGTGCCAGCGAAATTCGGGGCGGGGAGCTGTTTTTT

v_call: TRBV10-2
j_call: TRBJ2-7
d_call: TRBD2
clone_size: NA
cdr3_aa: CARRRLAGGSSYEQYF
cdr3_nt: TGCGCCCGCAGACGACTAGCGGGAGGTTCTTCCTACGAGCAGTACTTC